This TCR beta chain was captured in a study of response to subunit inactivated influenza vaccine (dated by TCRdb to 2016 to 2019). Broadly, across the study: Deep quantitative T cell receptor repertoire profiling was used in the study to track responses to a trivalent subunit inactivated influenza vaccine. Overall study outcomes, separate from this receptor: According to the authors, only a limited number of new T cells may be recruited by each seasonal influenza vaccination.

Receptor amplification or capture employed RT-PCR. Instrument on record: Illumina HiSeq 2500. TCRdb's own reprocessing of the public reads used fastp at Q25 and MiXCR and kept productive beta chains. Each entry merges the rows of one CDR3 protein and shows their most common DNA and genes. This sample lists more than 600,000 distinct CDR3 sequences; about 18% were detected once. Roughly 10% of the sample is in the top ten clones. As for this clonotype: It has no known antigen specificity. There are no base qualities to consult, and no much larger clone falls within one base.

Here V drops 0 bases and J drops 8 bases, and the junction holds 5 bases not matched to any gene. For CDR1 and CDR2, the germline V gene (reference sequence) lists DFQATT and SNEGSKA. The CDR3 covers 15 residues, taking in both the cysteine and the phenylalanine. Only the CDR3 region is kept as DNA, spanning 45 bases read in frame from base 1. Sequences were derived from PBMCs from blood, sampled about 5 days after vaccination. The chain uses TRBV20-1 and TRBJ2-1, and 12 junction bases match TRBD2. The origin of this receptor is a man over 45 who received an inactivated influenza vaccine. Donor details come from another sample of the same person, matched by shared clones. The CDR3 loop reads CSAREGLAGRYEQFF. The sequence in DNA is TGCAGTGCTAGAGAAGGACTAGCGGGAAGGTATGAGCAGTTCTTC.